Below, 3 T cell receptor beta chains from the same sample are listed, as sequenced in a study of T cell responses to AZD1222 COVID-19 vaccine. TCRdb's table, derived via immunoSEQ multiplex PCR, lists solely in-frame clones and lacks some. Here the sample spans 150,000 to 200,000 clones, 80% to 95% being singletons. Sequences were derived from peripheral blood, sampled on day 0 of AZD1222 vaccination. These receptors were collected from an adult in good health.

The CDR3 nucleotides read TGTGCCAGCAGCATCAGGGGGCCCCAGCATTTT. Protein: CASSIRGPQHF. This chain uses TRBV12-3 or TRBV12-4 with TRBJ1-5; the D gene is possibly TRBD1 (6 bases). There are 11 residues in the CDR3. Between the trimmed V and J ends, which lost 6 bases and 9 bases, there was a span of 9 bases.

The chain combines TRBV18 with TRBJ2-3; D possibly corresponds to TRBD1 (8 bases). V was cut by 2 bases and J by 4 bases, with 16 bases left in between. The CDR3 runs 16 residues. Per the germline V gene, CDR1 is KGHSH and CDR2 is LQKENI. The CDR3 sequence: CASSPFGQGGADTQYF. The CDR3 DNA follows: TGTGCCAGCTCACCATTCGGACAGGGAGGGGCAGATACGCAGTATTTT.

The chain employs TRBV19 and TRBJ2-1; the match to TRBD1 covers 11 bases. Germline V gives CDR1 LNHDA, CDR2 SQIVND (reference sequence). The CDR3 is 17 amino acids. Trimming cost V 0 bases and J 8 bases; bases outside gene matches: 9. The CDR3 DNA follows: TGTGCCAGTAGTATAGATTCCGGGACAGGGGGGCGGGATGAGCAGTTCTTC. Its protein is CASSIDSGTGGRDEQFF.